The sequence of this T cell receptor (beta chain) was determined in a study of cytomegalovirus exposure and HLA in healthy donors. The CDR3 contains 16 residues. Germline V gene data show CDR1 as SGDLS and CDR2 as YYNGEE. Points on this clone: At one boundary the junction diverges from the germline segment, which might be a read error.

PCR was performed using 60 Vbeta and 13 Jbeta primers. Profiling relied on immunoSEQ multiplex PCR, and the TCRdb table lists in-frame clones only, not all of them. Among 130,000 or so clones, roughly 77% were seen once, and the ten largest hold under 6%. The gene calls are TRBV9 and TRBJ2-2; 7 nucleotides agree with TRBD2. What was sequenced was PBMCs. This receptor was obtained from a man in his thirties or forties in good health and CMV-seronegative. CDR3 protein: CASSPSGQGGTGGLFF. CDR3 coding DNA: TGTGCCAGCAGCCCCTCTGGGCAGGGAGGGACCGGGGGGCTGTTTTTT.